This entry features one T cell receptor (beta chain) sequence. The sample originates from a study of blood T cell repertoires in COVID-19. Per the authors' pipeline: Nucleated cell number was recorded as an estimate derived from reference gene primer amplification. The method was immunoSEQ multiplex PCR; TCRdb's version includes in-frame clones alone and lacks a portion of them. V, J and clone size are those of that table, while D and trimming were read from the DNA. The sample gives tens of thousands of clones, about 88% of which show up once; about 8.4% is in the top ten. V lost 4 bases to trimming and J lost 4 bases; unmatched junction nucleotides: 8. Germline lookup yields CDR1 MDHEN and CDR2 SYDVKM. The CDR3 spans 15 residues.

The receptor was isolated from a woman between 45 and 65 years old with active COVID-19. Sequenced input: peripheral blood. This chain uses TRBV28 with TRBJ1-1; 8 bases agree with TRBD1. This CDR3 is CASSYNRGRGTEAFF. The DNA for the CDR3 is TGTGCCAGCAGTTACAACAGGGGGAGAGGCACTGAAGCTTTCTTT. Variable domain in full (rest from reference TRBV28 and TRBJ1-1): DVKVTQSSRYLVKRTGEKVFLECVQDMDHENMFWYRQDPGLGLRLIYFSYDVKMKEKGDIPEGYSVSREKKERFSLILESASTNQTSMYLCASSYNRGRGTEAFFGQGTRLTVV.